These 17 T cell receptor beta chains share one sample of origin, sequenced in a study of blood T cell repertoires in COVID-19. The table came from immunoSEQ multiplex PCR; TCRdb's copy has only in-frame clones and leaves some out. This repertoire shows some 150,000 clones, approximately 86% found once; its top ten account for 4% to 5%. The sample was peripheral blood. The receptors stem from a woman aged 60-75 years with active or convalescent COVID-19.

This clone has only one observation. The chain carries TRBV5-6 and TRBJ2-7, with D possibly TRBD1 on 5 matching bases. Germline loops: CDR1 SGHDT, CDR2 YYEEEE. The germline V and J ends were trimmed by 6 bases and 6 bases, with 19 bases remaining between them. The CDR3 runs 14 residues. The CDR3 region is CASIAGPQRGEQYF. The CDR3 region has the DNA TGTGCCAGCATCGCCGGGCCACAAAGGGGCGAGCAGTACTTC.

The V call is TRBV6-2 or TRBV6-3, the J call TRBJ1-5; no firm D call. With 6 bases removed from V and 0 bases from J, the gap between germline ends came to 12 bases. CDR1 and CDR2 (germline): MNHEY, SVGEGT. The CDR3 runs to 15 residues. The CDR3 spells CASSPSGLSNQPQHF. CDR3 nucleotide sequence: TGTGCCAGCAGCCCCTCGGGTCTTAGCAATCAGCCCCAGCATTTT.

CDR3: CASSLGQGIVSGSPLHF. The CDR3 nucleotides are TGCGCCAGCAGCTTGGGGCAGGGAATAGTATCAGGTTCACCCCTCCACTTT. The chain is built from TRBV5-1 and TRBJ1-6; a possible D gene is TRBD1 (5 bases). The germline CDR1 and CDR2 sequences are SGHRS and YFSETQ. This CDR3 region has 17 residues. V lost 0 bases and J 9 bases, leaving 19 bases between the germline ends.

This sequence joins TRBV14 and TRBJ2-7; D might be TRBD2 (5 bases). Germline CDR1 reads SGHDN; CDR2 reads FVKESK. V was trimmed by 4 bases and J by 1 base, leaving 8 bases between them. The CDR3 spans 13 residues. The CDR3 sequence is CASSPGKSYEQYF. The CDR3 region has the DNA TGTGCCAGCAGCCCCGGGAAATCCTACGAGCAGTACTTC. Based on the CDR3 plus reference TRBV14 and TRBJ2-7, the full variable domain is EAGVTQFPSHSVIEKGQTVTLRCDPISGHDNLYWYRRVMGKEIKFLLHFVKESKQDESGMPNNRFLAERTGGTYSTLKVQPAELEDSGVYFCASSPGKSYEQYFGPGTRLTVT.

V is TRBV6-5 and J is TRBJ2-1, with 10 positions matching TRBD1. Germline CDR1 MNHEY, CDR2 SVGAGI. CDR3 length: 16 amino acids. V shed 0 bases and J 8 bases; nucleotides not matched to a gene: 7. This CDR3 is CASSYSGTGADYEQFF. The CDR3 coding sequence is TGTGCCAGCAGTTACTCCGGGACAGGGGCGGATTATGAGCAGTTCTTC.

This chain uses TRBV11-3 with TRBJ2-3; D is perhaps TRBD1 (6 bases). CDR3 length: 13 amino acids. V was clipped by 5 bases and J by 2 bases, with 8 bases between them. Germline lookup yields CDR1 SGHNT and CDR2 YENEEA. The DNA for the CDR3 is TGTGCCAGCAGCGGACAGAACACAGATACGCAGTATTTT. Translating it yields CASSGQNTDTQYF.

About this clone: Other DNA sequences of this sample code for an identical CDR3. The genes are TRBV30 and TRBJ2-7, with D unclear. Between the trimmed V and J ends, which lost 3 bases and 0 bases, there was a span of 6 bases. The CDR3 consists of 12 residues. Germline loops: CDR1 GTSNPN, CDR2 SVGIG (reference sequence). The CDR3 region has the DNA TGTGCCTGGAGAGACAACTCCTACGAGCAGTACTTC. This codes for CAWRDNSYEQYF. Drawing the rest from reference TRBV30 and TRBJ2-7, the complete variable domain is SQTIHQWPATLVQPVGSPLSLECTVEGTSNPNLYWYRQAAGRGLQLLFYSVGIGQISSEVPQNLSASRPQDRQFILSSKKLLLSDSGFYLCAWRDNSYEQYFGPGTRLTVT.

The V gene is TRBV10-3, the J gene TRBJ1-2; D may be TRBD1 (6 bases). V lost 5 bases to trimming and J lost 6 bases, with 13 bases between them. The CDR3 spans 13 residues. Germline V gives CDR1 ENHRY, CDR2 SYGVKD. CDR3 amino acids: CAISLGGADGYTF. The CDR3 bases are TGTGCCATCAGTTTAGGGGGGGCTGATGGCTACACCTTC.

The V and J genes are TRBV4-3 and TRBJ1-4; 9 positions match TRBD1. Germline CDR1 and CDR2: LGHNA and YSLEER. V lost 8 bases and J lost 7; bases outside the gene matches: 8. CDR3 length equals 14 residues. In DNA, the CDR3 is TGCGCCAGCGCCCGGGGACAGGGTTCTGAAAAACTGTTTTTT. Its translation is CASARGQGSEKLFF.

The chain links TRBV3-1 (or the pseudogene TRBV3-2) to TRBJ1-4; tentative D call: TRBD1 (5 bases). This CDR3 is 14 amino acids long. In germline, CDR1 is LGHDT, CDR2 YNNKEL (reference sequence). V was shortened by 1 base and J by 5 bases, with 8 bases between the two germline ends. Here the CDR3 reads CASSQAGGNEKLFF. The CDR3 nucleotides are TGTGCCAGCAGCCAAGCGGGGGGAAATGAAAAACTGTTTTTT.

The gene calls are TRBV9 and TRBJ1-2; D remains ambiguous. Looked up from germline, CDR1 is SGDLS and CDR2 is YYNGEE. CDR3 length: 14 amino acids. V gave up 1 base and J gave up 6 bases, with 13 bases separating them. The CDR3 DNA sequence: TGTGCCAGCAGCGTAAACACCAATTTACATGGCTACACCTTC. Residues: CASSVNTNLHGYTF.

CDR3: CASSKGTGGDETQYF. CDR3 nucleotides: TGTGCCAGCAGTAAGGGGACAGGGGGCGACGAGACCCAGTACTTC. The J gene is TRBJ2-5, the V gene TRBV6-6, with 12 bases matching TRBD1. V lost 5 bases, J lost 5 bases, and 6 bases stayed unmatched. The CDR3 is made up of 15 amino acids. Germline values: CDR1 MNHNY, CDR2 SVGAGI (reference sequence).

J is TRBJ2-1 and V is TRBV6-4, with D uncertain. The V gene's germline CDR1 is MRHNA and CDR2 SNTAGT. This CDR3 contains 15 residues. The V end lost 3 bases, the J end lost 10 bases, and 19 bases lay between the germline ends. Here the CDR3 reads CASSDTLNPTREQFF. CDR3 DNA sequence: TGTGCCAGCAGTGATACCTTGAACCCTACGCGGGAGCAGTTCTTC.

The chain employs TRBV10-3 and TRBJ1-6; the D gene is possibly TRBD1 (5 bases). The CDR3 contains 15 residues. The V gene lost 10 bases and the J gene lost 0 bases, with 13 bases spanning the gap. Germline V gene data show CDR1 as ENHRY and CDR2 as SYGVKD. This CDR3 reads CATAAQDSYNSPLHF. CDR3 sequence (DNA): TGTGCCACGGCAGCACAGGACTCCTATAATTCACCCCTCCACTTT.

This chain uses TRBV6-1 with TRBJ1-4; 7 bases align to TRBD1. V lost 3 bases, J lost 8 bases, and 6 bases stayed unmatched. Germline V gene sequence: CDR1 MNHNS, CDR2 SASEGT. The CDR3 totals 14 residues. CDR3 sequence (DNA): TGTGCCAGCAGTGAGACAGGGCGGGAAGAAAAACTGTTTTTT. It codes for CASSETGREEKLFF.

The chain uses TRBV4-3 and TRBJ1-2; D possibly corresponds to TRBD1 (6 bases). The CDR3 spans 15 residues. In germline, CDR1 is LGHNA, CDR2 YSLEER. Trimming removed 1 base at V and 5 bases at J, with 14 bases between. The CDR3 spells CASSQARTDFYGYTF. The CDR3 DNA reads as TGCGCCAGCAGCCAAGCCCGGACAGATTTTTATGGCTACACCTTC.

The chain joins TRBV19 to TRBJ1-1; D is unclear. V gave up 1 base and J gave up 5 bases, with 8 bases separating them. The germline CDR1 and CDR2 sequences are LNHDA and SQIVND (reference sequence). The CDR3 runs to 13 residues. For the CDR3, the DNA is TGTGCCAGTAGTATAGGGGCTTCGACTGAAGCTTTCTTT. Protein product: CASSIGASTEAFF. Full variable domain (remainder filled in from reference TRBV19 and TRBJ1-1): DGGITQSPKYLFRKEGQNVTLSCEQNLNHDAMYWYRQDPGQGLRLIYYSQIVNDFQKGDIAEGYSVSREKKESFPLTVTSAQKNPTAFYLCASSIGASTEAFFGQGTRLTVV.